This T cell receptor beta chain was obtained from a study of early T cells in non-severe SARS-CoV-2 infection. TCRdb reanalysed the 5' RACE reads using MiXCR and keeps one entry per CDR3 protein. This table has around 77,000 distinct CDR3 sequences, roughly 12% appearing once. Turning to this clonotype: Its antigen is as yet unknown.

General study results and limits: Lookups in VDJdb leaned toward anti-spike CD8 responses and missed private and CD4 specificities.

The CDR3 has 13 residues. The V and J ends lost 4 bases and 3 bases, in that order; junction bases with no gene match: 1. The V gene's germline CDR1 is KGHSH and CDR2 LQKENI. The sequences come from whole blood, collected at baseline. This TCR was recovered from an adult who was a healthcare worker with PCR-confirmed SARS-CoV-2 infection or an uninfected control (not recorded which). The donor label of this sample is uncertain. The chain joins TRBV18 to TRBJ2-5; 8 bases fit TRBD1. CDR3 DNA: TGTGCCAGCTCACTGGGACAGGAAGAGACCCAGTACTTC. Translated, it gives CASSLGQEETQYF.